These T cell receptor beta chains were read from a single sample in a study of Graves' ophthalmopathy and Graves' hyperthyroidism. MiXCR, run by TCRdb on the multiplex PCR reads, gives a single entry per CDR3 protein. Here the sample spans about 740,000 distinct CDR3 sequences, about 44% being singletons. The sequenced material came from peripheral blood. These receptors all come from an adult man with Graves' ophthalmopathy. Each CDR3 is given with its conserved first and last residue. Fields, in order: CDR3 protein, CDR3 DNA, clone size, V gene, D gene, J gene. The D gene is left open where the match is weak. Clone size is given for some rows only: seen once, a few or many times, or a class if the clone is expanded.

CDR3aa: CSVVPGGSYEQYF
CDR3nt: TGCAGCGTTGTACCAGGGGGGAGCTACGAGCAGTACTTC
abundance: many
v_gene: TRBV29-1
d_gene: NA
j_gene: TRBJ2-7

CDR3aa: CATSSPVGGQHYGYTF
CDR3nt: TGTGCCACCAGCAGCCCGGTGGGGGGACAACACTATGGCTACACCTTC
abundance: NA
v_gene: TRBV15
d_gene: NA
j_gene: TRBJ1-2

CDR3aa: CASSSGQGAVNTEAFF
CDR3nt: TGTGCCAGCAGCTCCGGACAGGGGGCCGTGAACACTGAAGCTTTCTTT
abundance: few
v_gene: TRBV7-2
d_gene: TRBD1
j_gene: TRBJ1-1

CDR3aa: CSVGWTGGYEQYF
CDR3nt: TGCAGCGTTGGCTGGACAGGAGGCTACGAGCAGTACTTC
abundance: NA
v_gene: TRBV29-1
d_gene: TRBD1
j_gene: TRBJ2-7

CDR3aa: CATSESLGRNQPQHF
CDR3nt: TGTGCCACCAGTGAGTCCTTAGGGCGCAATCAGCCCCAGCATTTT
abundance: many
v_gene: TRBV10-3
d_gene: NA
j_gene: TRBJ1-5

CDR3aa: CASSLIGAELSGANVLTF
CDR3nt: TGTGCCAGCAGCTTAATAGGAGCGGAACTCTCTGGGGCCAACGTCCTGACTTTC
abundance: few
v_gene: TRBV7-3
d_gene: NA
j_gene: TRBJ2-6

CDR3aa: CASSPRQAYNSPLHF
CDR3nt: TGTGCCAGCAGCCCACGACAGGCATATAATTCACCCCTCCACTTT
abundance: NA
v_gene: TRBV7-9
d_gene: NA
j_gene: TRBJ1-6

CDR3aa: CATSSRTEKKLFF
CDR3nt: TGTGCCACCAGCAGTAGGACCGAAAAAAAACTGTTTTTT
abundance: once
v_gene: TRBV15
d_gene: NA
j_gene: TRBJ1-4

CDR3aa: CASSPYHRGEYTF
CDR3nt: TGTGCCAGCAGCCCCTACCACAGGGGGGAATACACCTTC
abundance: NA
v_gene: TRBV11-2
d_gene: TRBD1
j_gene: TRBJ1-2

CDR3aa: CASTITGVRSGELFF
CDR3nt: TGTGCCAGCACCATCACCGGGGTCAGATCCGGGGAGCTGTTTTTT
abundance: few
v_gene: TRBV7-9
d_gene: NA
j_gene: TRBJ2-2

CDR3aa: CASSPRPENTEAFF
CDR3nt: TGTGCCAGTAGTCCTCGCCCGGAGAACACTGAAGCTTTCTTT
abundance: NA
v_gene: TRBV19
d_gene: NA
j_gene: TRBJ1-1

CDR3aa: CASSLTGYGQPQHF
CDR3nt: TGTGCCAGCAGCCTGACGGGGTATGGTCAGCCCCAGCATTTT
abundance: many
v_gene: TRBV7-9
d_gene: NA
j_gene: TRBJ1-5

CDR3aa: CANSPKQEGTEAFF
CDR3nt: TGTGCCAACTCACCAAAGCAGGAGGGCACTGAAGCTTTCTTT
abundance: once
v_gene: TRBV9
d_gene: NA
j_gene: TRBJ1-1

CDR3aa: CSATGAAETQYF
CDR3nt: TGCAGTGCTACGGGGGCCGCAGAGACCCAGTACTTC
abundance: NA
v_gene: TRBV20-1
d_gene: NA
j_gene: TRBJ2-5

CDR3aa: CASSPAQGNMNTEAFF
CDR3nt: TGTGCCAGCTCACCAGCCCAGGGAAACATGAACACTGAAGCTTTCTTT
abundance: NA
v_gene: TRBV7-3
d_gene: NA
j_gene: TRBJ1-1

CDR3aa: CASSPRPRDTQYF
CDR3nt: TGTGCCAGCAGCCCTAGACCACGGGATACGCAGTATTTT
abundance: NA
v_gene: TRBV12-3/TRBV12-4
d_gene: NA
j_gene: TRBJ2-3

CDR3aa: CASGNQPQHF
CDR3nt: TGTGCCAGCGGCAATCAGCCCCAGCATTTT
abundance: many
v_gene: TRBV19
d_gene: NA
j_gene: TRBJ1-5

CDR3aa: CASKMAGIDYGYTF
CDR3nt: TGTGCCAGCAAAATGGCAGGAATTGACTATGGCTACACCTTC
abundance: few
v_gene: TRBV2
d_gene: NA
j_gene: TRBJ1-2

CDR3aa: CASSLGGGVIEQFF
CDR3nt: TGTGCCAGCAGCTTAGGTGGGGGCGTCATTGAGCAGTTCTTC
abundance: few
v_gene: TRBV11-2
d_gene: NA
j_gene: TRBJ2-1

CDR3aa: CSAGTSGTGEQYF
CDR3nt: TGCAGCGCCGGGACTAGCGGCACCGGGGAGCAGTACTTC
abundance: NA
v_gene: TRBV29-1
d_gene: TRBD2
j_gene: TRBJ2-5

CDR3aa: CASSLAWGSYEQYF
CDR3nt: TGTGCCAGCAGCTTAGCCTGGGGCTCCTACGAGCAGTACTTC
abundance: NA
v_gene: TRBV7-2
d_gene: NA
j_gene: TRBJ2-7

CDR3aa: CASSYTLGGTGELFF
CDR3nt: TGTGCCAGCAGTTACACCCTGGGAGGCACCGGGGAGCTGTTTTTT
abundance: few
v_gene: TRBV25-1
d_gene: NA
j_gene: TRBJ2-2

CDR3aa: CASAIYNSPLHF
CDR3nt: TGTGCCAGCGCGATATATAATTCACCCCTCCACTTT
abundance: NA
v_gene: TRBV6-5
d_gene: NA
j_gene: TRBJ1-6

CDR3aa: CASILTSDGVDTQYF
CDR3nt: TGTGCCAGCATCCTAACAAGTGACGGGGTAGATACGCAGTATTTT
abundance: few
v_gene: TRBV7-9
d_gene: NA
j_gene: TRBJ2-3

CDR3aa: CASSPWTGLSGANVLTF
CDR3nt: TGTGCCAGCAGTCCCTGGACAGGGCTGTCTGGGGCCAACGTCCTGACTTTC
abundance: NA
v_gene: TRBV10-3
d_gene: TRBD1
j_gene: TRBJ2-6

CDR3aa: CAISGQSSYEQYF
CDR3nt: TGTGCCATCAGCGGACAGAGCTCCTACGAGCAGTACTTC
abundance: many
v_gene: TRBV10-3
d_gene: NA
j_gene: TRBJ2-7